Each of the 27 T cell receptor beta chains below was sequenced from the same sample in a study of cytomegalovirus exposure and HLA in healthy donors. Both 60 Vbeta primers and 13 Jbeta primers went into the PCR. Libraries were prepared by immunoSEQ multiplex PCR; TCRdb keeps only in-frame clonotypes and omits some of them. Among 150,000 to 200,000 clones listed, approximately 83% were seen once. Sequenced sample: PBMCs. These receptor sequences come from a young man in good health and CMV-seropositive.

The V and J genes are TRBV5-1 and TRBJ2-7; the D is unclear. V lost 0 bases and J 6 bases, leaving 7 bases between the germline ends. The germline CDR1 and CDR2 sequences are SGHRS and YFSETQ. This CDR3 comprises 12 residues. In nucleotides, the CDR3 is TGCGCCAGCAGCTTGGAGCAGCGCGAGCAGTACTTC. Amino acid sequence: CASSLEQREQYF.

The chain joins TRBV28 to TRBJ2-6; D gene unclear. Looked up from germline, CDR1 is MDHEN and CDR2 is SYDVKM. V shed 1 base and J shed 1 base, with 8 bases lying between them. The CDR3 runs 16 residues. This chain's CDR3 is CASSLLQISGANVLTF. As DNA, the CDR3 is TGTGCCAGCAGTTTATTGCAGATTTCTGGGGCCAACGTCCTGACTTTC.

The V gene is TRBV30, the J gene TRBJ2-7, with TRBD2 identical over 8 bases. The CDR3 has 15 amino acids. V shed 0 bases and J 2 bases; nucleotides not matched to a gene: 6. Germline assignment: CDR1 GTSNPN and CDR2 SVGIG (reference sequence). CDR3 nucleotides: TGTGCCTGGAGTGTAGTGGTCGGGGGGGCCTACGAGCAGTACTTC. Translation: CAWSVVVGGAYEQYF. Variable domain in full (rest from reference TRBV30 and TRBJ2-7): SQTIHQWPATLVQPVGSPLSLECTVEGTSNPNLYWYRQAAGRGLQLLFYSVGIGQISSEVPQNLSASRPQDRQFILSSKKLLLSDSGFYLCAWSVVVGGAYEQYFGPGTRLTVT.

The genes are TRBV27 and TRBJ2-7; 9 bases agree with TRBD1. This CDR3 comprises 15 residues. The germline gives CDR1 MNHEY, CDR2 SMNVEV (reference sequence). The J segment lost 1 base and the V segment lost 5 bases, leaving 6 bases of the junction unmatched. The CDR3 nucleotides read TGTGCCAGCAGTGCCGACAGGGGGGCTTCCTACGAGCAGTACTTC. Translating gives CASSADRGASYEQYF.

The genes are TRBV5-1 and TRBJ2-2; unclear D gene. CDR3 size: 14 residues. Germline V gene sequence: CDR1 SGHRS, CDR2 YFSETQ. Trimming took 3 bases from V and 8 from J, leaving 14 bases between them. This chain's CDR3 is CASSSPSRSGELFF. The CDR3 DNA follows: TGCGCCAGCAGCTCCCCCTCACGGAGTGGGGAGCTGTTTTTT.

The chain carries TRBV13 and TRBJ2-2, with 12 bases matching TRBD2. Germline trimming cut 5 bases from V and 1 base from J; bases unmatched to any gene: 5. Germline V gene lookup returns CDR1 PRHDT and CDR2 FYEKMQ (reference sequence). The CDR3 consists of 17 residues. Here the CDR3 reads CASSRLAGEKNTGELFF. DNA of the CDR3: TGTGCCAGCAGCCGACTAGCGGGGGAAAAGAACACCGGGGAGCTGTTTTTT.

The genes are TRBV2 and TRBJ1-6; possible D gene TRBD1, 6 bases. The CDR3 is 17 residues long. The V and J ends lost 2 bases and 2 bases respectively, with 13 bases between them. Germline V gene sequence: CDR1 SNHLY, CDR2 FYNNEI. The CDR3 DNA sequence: TGTGCCAGCAGTGAATACCAGGGGACAACCTATAATTCACCCCTCCACTTT. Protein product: CASSEYQGTTYNSPLHF.

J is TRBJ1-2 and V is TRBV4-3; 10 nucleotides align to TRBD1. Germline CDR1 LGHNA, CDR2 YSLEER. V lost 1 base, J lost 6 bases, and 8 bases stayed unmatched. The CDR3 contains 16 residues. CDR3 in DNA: TGCGCCAGCAGCCAAGTTGGGACAGGGGATAAGGATGGCTACACCTTC. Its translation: CASSQVGTGDKDGYTF.

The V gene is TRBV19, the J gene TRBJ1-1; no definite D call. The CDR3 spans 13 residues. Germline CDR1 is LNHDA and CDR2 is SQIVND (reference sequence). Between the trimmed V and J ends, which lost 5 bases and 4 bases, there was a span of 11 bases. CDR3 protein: CASSPGVVTEAFF. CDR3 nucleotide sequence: TGTGCCAGTAGTCCCGGGGTAGTCACTGAAGCTTTCTTT.

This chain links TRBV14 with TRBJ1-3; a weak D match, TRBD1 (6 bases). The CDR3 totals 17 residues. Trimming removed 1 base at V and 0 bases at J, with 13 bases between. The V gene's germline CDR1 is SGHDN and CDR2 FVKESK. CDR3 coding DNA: TGTGCCAGCAGCCAAGGCAGGGGCCCTACCTCTGGAAACACCATATATTTT. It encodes CASSQGRGPTSGNTIYF.

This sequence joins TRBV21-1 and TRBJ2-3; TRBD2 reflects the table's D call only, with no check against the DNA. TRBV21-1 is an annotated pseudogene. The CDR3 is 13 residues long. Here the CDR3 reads CASSNSSTDTQYF. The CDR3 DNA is TGTGCCAGCAGCAATAGTTCCACAGATACGCAGTATTTT.

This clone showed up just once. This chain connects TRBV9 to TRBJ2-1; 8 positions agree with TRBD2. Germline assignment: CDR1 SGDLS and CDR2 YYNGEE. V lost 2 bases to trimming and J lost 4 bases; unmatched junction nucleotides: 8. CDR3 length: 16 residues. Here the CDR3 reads CASSVSPGGPYNEQFF. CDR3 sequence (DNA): TGTGCCAGCAGCGTTTCGCCGGGGGGGCCGTACAATGAGCAGTTCTTC.

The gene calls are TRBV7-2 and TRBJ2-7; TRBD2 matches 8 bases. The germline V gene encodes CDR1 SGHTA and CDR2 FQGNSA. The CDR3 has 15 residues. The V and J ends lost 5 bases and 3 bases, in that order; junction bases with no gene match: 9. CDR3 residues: CASSHSGASGYEQYF. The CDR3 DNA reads TGTGCCAGCAGCCATAGCGGGGCTTCGGGCTACGAGCAGTACTTC. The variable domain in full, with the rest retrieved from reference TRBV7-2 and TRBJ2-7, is GAGVSQSPSNKVTEKGKDVELRCDPISGHTALYWYRQSLGQGLEFLIYFQGNSAPDKSGLPSDRFSAERTGGSVSTLTIQRTQQEDSAVYLCASSHSGASGYEQYFGPGTRLTVT.

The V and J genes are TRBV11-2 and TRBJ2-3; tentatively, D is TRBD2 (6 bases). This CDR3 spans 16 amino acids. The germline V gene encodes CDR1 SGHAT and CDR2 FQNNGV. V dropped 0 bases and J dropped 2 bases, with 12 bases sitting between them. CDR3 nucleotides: TGTGCCAGCAGCTTAGACGGGGGACTGCCCACAGATACGCAGTATTTT. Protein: CASSLDGGLPTDTQYF.

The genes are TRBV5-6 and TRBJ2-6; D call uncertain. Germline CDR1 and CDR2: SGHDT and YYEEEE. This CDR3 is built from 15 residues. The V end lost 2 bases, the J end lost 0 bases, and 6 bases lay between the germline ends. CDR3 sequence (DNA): TGTGCCAGCAGCTTTCCGGGCTCTGGGGCCAACGTCCTGACTTTC. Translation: CASSFPGSGANVLTF. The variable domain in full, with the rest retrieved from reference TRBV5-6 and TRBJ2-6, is DAGVTQSPTHLIKTRGQQVTLRCSPKSGHDTVSWYQQALGQGPQFIFQYYEEEERQRGNFPDRFSGHQFPNYSSELNVNALLLGDSALYLCASSFPGSGANVLTFGAGSRLTVL.

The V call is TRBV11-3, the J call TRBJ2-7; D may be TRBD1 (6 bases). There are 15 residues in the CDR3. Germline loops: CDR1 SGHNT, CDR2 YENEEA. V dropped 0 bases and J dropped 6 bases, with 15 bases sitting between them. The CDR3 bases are TGTGCCAGCAGCTTAGATCAGGGGTCTTCCCGCGAGCAGTACTTC. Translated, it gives CASSLDQGSSREQYF.

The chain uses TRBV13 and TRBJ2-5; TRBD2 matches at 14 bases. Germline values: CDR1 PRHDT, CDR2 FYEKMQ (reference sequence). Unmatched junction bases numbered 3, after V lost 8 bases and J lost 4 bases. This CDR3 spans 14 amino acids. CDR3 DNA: TGTGCCAGCCAGACTAGCGGGGGGGCAGAGACCCAGTACTTC. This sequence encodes CASQTSGGAETQYF.

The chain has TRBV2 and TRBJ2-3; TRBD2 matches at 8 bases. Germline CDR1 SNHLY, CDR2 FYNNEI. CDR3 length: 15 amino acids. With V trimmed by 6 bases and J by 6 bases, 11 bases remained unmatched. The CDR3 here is CASSGTGLVADTQYF. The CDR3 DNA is TGTGCCAGCAGCGGTACGGGACTAGTAGCGGATACGCAGTATTTT.

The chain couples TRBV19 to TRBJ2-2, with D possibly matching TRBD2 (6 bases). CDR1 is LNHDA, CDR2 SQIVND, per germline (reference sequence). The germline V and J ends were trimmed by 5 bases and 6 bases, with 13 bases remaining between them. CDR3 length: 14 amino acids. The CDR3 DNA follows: TGTGCCAGTAGTCCCTGGGGGGTGCCCGGGGAGCTGTTTTTT. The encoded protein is CASSPWGVPGELFF.

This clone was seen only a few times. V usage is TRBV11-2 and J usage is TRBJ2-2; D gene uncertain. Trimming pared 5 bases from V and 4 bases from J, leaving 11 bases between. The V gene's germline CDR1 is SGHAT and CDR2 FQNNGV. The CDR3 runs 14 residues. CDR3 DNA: TGTGCCAGCAGCCTACGACTTATCACCGGGGAGCTGTTTTTT. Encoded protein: CASSLRLITGELFF.

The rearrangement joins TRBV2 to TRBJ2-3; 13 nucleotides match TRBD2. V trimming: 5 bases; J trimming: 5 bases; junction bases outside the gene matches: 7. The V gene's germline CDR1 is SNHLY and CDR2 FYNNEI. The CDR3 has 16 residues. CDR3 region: CASSKRTSGGGDTQYF. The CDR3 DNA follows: TGTGCCAGCAGTAAAAGGACTAGCGGGGGCGGAGATACGCAGTATTTT.

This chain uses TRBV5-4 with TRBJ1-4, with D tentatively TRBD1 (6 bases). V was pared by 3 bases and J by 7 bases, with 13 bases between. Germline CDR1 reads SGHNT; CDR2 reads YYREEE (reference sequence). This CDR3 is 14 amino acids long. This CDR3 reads CASSSGGLREKLFF. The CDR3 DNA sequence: TGTGCCAGCAGCTCGGGGGGGCTACGTGAAAAACTGTTTTTT.

CDR3 in DNA: TGTGCCAGCAGCTCTCCTAAGATAAAAATTCAAGAGACCCAGTACTTC. Its protein is CASSSPKIKIQETQYF. The rearrangement links TRBV11-1 to TRBJ2-5; D remains ambiguous. This CDR3 is 16 amino acids long. The germline V and J ends were trimmed by 4 bases and 2 bases, with 17 bases remaining between them. CDR1 is SGHAT and CDR2 is FQDESV in the germline V gene (reference sequence). Combining the CDR3 with reference TRBV11-1 and TRBJ2-5 gives the whole variable domain EAEVAQSPRYKITEKSQAVAFWCDPISGHATLYWYRQILGQGPELLVQFQDESVVDDSQLPKDRFSAERLKGVDSTLKIQPAELGDSAMYLCASSSPKIKIQETQYFGPGTRLLVL.

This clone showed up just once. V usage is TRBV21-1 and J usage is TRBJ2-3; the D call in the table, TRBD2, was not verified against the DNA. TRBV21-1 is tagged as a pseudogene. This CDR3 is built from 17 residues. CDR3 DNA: TGTGCCAGCAGCCTTCCGATAGGGCTAGCGAGCACAGATACGCAGTATTTT. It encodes CASSLPIGLASTDTQYF.

CDR3 in DNA: TGTGCCAGCAGCTTAGGGGTCGCGGGGGGCTACACCTTC. As protein: CASSLGVAGGYTF. V is TRBV11-2 and J is TRBJ1-2; D uncertain. CDR1 is SGHAT, CDR2 FQNNGV, per germline. The CDR3 has 13 amino acids. Trimming pared 1 base from V and 8 bases from J, leaving 11 bases between. The complete variable domain, with remaining parts taken from reference TRBV11-2 and TRBJ1-2, reads EAGVAQSPRYKIIEKRQSVAFWCNPISGHATLYWYQQILGQGPKLLIQFQNNGVVDDSQLPKDRFSAERLKGVDSTLKIQPAKLEDSAVYLCASSLGVAGGYTFGSGTRLTVV.

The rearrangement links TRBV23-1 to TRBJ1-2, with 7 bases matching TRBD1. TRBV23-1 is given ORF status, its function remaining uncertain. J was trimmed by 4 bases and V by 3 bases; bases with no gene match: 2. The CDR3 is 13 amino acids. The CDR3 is CASSQEGAYGYTF. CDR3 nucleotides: TGCGCCAGCAGTCAGGAGGGGGCCTATGGCTACACCTTC.

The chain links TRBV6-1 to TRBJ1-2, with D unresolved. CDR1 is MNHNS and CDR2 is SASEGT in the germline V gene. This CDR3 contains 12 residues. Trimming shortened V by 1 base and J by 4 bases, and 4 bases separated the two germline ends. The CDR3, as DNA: TGTGCCAGCAGTGAAGGTAGCTATGGCTACACCTTC. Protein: CASSEGSYGYTF.